The source of this T cell receptor beta chain is a study of T cell responses to AZD1222 COVID-19 vaccine. Trimming took 7 bases from V and 5 from J, leaving 17 bases between them. The CDR3 extends over 14 amino acids. CDR1 WSHSY and CDR2 SAAADI come from the germline V gene. The method was immunoSEQ multiplex PCR; TCRdb's version includes in-frame clones alone and lacks a portion of them. Found here are 100,000 to 150,000 clones, about 90% of them singletons; the top ten hold about 4%. Sequencing was performed on peripheral blood, taken on day 0 of MenACWY control vaccination. The receptor was derived from an adult in good health. The chain recombines TRBV10-2 with TRBJ1-1; D is undetermined. Here the CDR3 DNA reads TGCGCCAGCAAATTTTCACCGGCCGAAACTGAAGCTTTCTTT. This sequence encodes CASKFSPAETEAFF.